A single count supports the clone carrying this TCR beta chain. Its matching antigen is unknown. This record belongs to a study of blood T cells in healthy people across ages. Study results and limitations: It was the long-lived donors that had more naive CD4+ cells and higher diversity than aged donors. As age increased, TCR beta diversity per million T cells fell in a roughly linear fashion.

Together with a sample-barcoded 5' primer, a J-beta primer mix was included in a second PCR lasting about 7 to 11 cycles. One entry per CDR3 protein results from TCRdb running MiXCR on the 5' RACE reads. The repertoire includes roughly 900,000 distinct CDR3 sequences, around 28% of them detected once, and 17% sits in the top ten. V was cut by 3 bases and J by 0 bases, with 12 bases left in between. The CDR3 runs to 15 residues. CDR1 is SGHTA, CDR2 FQGNSA, per germline. The specimen sequenced was blood. The J gene is TRBJ2-7, the V gene TRBV7-2; D unresolved. The source is a woman at least 80 years old in good health. The CDR3 loop reads CASSLTAVSSYEQYF. The DNA of the CDR3 is TGTGCCAGCAGCTTGACGGCGGTTAGCTCCTACGAGCAGTACTTC. Full variable domain (rest looked up from reference TRBV7-2 and TRBJ2-7): GAGVSQSPSNKVTEKGKDVELRCDPISGHTALYWYRQSLGQGLEFLIYFQGNSAPDKSGLPSDRFSAERTGGSVSTLTIQRTQQEDSAVYLCASSLTAVSSYEQYFGPGTRLTVT.